This T cell receptor beta chain was profiled in a study of T cells after yellow fever vaccination. Overall study: Preparation of fractions with low cell numbers was performed using SMART-Seq v4 Ultra Low Input.

This clonotype was detected ten times or more. Its cognate antigen is unknown. Production of TCR cDNA was by 5'RACE template switching, which also added a universal primer site and UMIs. TCRdb re-called the 5' RACE reads through MiXCR, storing one row per CDR3 protein. The repertoire holds under 200,000 distinct CDR3 sequences, with 9.5% to 11% as singletons. The CDR3 runs to 14 residues. The germline CDR1 and CDR2 sequences are SQVTM and ANQGSEA. V dropped 4 bases and J dropped 0 bases, with 10 bases sitting between them. Study-wide points: Post-booster samples contained most primary-vaccination clones (approximately 97% CD4, around 88% CD8). Contamination by abundant bulk-population clonotypes could be present in FACS-sorted repertoires.

The input for sequencing was CD8+ T cells sorted from PBMCs, taken 15 days after the yellow fever booster vaccination. This clonotype originated in a young man who received the YFV17D yellow fever vaccine. V gene TRBV29-1 combines with J gene TRBJ2-4; tentative D call: TRBD1 (6 bases). CDR3 coding DNA: TGCAGCGTTGGGACAGTTCTAGCCAAAAACATTCAGTACTTC. This codes for CSVGTVLAKNIQYF. The variable domain in full, with the rest retrieved from reference TRBV29-1 and TRBJ2-4, is SAVISQKPSRDICQRGTSLTIQCQVDSQVTMMFWYRQQPGQSLTLIATANQGSEATYESGFVIDKFPISRPNLTFSTLTVSNMSPEDSSIYLCSVGTVLAKNIQYFGAGTRLSVL.